The following is a T cell receptor (beta chain) sequence with its context. This specimen belongs to a study of cytomegalovirus exposure and HLA in healthy donors. Study-wide background: Sequencing of about 179 million T cells in an earlier analysis found around 110 million unique TCR beta sequences.

The donors comprised healthy bone marrow donors. The CDR3 contains 13 residues. Trimming cost V 6 bases and J 6 bases; bases outside gene matches: 5. Germline loops: CDR1 MDHEN, CDR2 SYDVKM. The study ran its PCR with 60 Vbeta and 13 Jbeta primers. Clones were read by immunoSEQ multiplex PCR, and TCRdb kept only the in-frame ones, dropping some. This sample carries 60,000 to 70,000 clones, about 77% of them seen once, and the ten largest clones take 9.7%. The chain employs TRBV28 and TRBJ2-1; 7 positions match TRBD1. The specimen sequenced was PBMCs. The clonotype was recovered from a man aged 35 to 55 in good health and CMV-seronegative. The CDR3 nucleotides read TGTGCCAGCAGCCAAACAGGGGCCAATGAGCAGTTCTTC. The encoded protein is CASSQTGANEQFF.